The next 5 T cell receptor beta chains were all read from a single sample in a study of T cell responses to AZD1222 COVID-19 vaccine. TCRdb keeps only in-frame clones here, not all; method: immunoSEQ multiplex PCR. The data contain 180,000 or so clones, 85% to 90% of them singletons. Sequencing used peripheral blood, obtained on day 0 of AZD1222 vaccination. Receptor source: an adult in good health.

The rearrangement joins TRBV7-2 to TRBJ1-2; 9 bases line up with TRBD1. The germline gives CDR1 SGHTA, CDR2 FQGNSA. This CDR3 comprises 14 residues. V dropped 9 bases and J dropped 0; count of bases not matched to a gene: 5. Written as DNA, the CDR3 is TGTGCCAGTACAACAGGGGGCTCTAACTATGGCTACACCTTC. Translated, it gives CASTTGGSNYGYTF.

The chain couples TRBV20-1 to TRBJ1-4; D not resolved. Germline CDR1 DFQATT, CDR2 SNEGSKA (reference sequence). The ends were cut back, 4 bases at V and 7 bases at J, with 7 bases in the middle. The CDR3 is 11 residues long. CDR3 coding DNA: TGCAGTGCTACTCCGGCTGAAAAACTGTTTTTT. Residues: CSATPAEKLFF.

This clone was picked up a small number of times. V usage is TRBV6-6 and J usage is TRBJ2-1; a possible D gene is TRBD1 (6 bases). The CDR3 is 14 amino acids. Trimming took off 7 bases at V and 2 bases at J, with 12 bases between the two ends. Germline V gene data show CDR1 as MNHNY and CDR2 as SVGAGI (reference sequence). CDR3 amino acids: CASTLQGTYNEQFF. The CDR3 coding sequence is TGTGCCAGCACTTTACAGGGAACCTACAATGAGCAGTTCTTC.

The chain combines TRBV15 with TRBJ1-5; no reliable D call. Germline values: CDR1 LNHNV, CDR2 YYDKDF (reference sequence). The CDR3 runs 17 residues. The ends were cut back, 0 bases at V and 3 bases at J, with 15 bases in the middle. In DNA, the CDR3 is TGTGCCACCAGCAGAGACCCGGACTCGAACCCCAATCAGCCCCAGCATTTT. Translating it yields CATSRDPDSNPNQPQHF.

This chain connects TRBV12-2 to TRBJ2-4; TRBD2 is taken as the D call from the table, unchecked against the DNA. TRBV12-2 is listed as a pseudogene. The CDR3 has 20 amino acids. The CDR3 DNA sequence: TGTGCAAGTCGCCCCCAGAGACTAGCGGGAGGGATACTAGCCAAAAACATTCAGTACTTC. Translating gives CASRPQRLAGGILAKNIQYF.